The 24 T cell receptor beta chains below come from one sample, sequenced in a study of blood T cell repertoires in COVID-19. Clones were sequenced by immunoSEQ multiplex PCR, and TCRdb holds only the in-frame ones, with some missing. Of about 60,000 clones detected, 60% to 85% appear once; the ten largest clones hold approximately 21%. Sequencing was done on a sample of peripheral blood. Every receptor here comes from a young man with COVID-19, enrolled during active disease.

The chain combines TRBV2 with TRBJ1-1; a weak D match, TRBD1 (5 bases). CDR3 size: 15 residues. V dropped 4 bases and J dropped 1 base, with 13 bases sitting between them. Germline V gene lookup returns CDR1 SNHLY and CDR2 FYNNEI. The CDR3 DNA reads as TGTGCCAGCAGTGGACCGGGAGGGACGAACACTGAAGCTTTCTTT. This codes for CASSGPGGTNTEAFF.

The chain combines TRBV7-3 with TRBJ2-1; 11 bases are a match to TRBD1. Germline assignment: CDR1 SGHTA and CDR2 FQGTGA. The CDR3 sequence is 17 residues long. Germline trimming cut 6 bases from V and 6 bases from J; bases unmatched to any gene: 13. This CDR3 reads CASSSSLRDRGFNEQFF. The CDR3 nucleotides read TGTGCCAGCAGTAGTTCACTCCGGGACAGGGGGTTCAATGAGCAGTTCTTC.

In DNA form, the CDR3 reads TGTGCCAGCAGCCAAGAGTATCCTAGCGGGCTCACAGATACGCAGTATTTT. Translation gives CASSQEYPSGLTDTQYF. The chain has TRBV3-1 (or the pseudogene TRBV3-2) and TRBJ2-3; 8 bases agree with TRBD2. Per the germline V gene, CDR1 is LGHDT and CDR2 is YNNKEL (reference sequence). This CDR3 comprises 17 residues. V was pared by 0 bases and J by 2 bases, with 7 bases of the junction left unmatched.

The CDR3 DNA sequence: TGCGCCAGCAGCCAAGAGTCGGGACAGGTCTACAATGAGCAGTTCTTC. Residues: CASSQESGQVYNEQFF. The chain combines TRBV4-1 with TRBJ2-1, with 8 bases fitting TRBD1. Trimming removed 0 bases from V and 3 bases from J; junction bases left unmatched: 4. The CDR3 totals 16 residues. Germline loops: CDR1 MGHRA, CDR2 YSYEKL.

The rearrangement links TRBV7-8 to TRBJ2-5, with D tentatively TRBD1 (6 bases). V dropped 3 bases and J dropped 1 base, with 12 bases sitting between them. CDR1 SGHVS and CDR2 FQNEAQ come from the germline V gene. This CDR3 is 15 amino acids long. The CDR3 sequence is CASSFRGYIQETQYF. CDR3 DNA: TGTGCCAGCAGCTTTAGGGGGTATATCCAAGAGACCCAGTACTTC. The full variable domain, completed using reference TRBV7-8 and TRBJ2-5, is GAGVSQSPRYKVAKRGQDVALRCDPISGHVSLFWYQQALGQGPEFLTYFQNEAQLDKSGLPSDRFFAERPEGSVSTLKIQRTQQEDSAVYLCASSFRGYIQETQYFGPGTRLLVL.

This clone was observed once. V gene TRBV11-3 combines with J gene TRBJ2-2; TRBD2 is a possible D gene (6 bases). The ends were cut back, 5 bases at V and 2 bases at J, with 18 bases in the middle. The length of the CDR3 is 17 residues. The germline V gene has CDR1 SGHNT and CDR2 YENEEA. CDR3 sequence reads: CASSPLAGGENTGELFF. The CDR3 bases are TGTGCCAGCAGCCCCCTCGCGGGCGGGGAAAACACCGGGGAGCTGTTTTTT. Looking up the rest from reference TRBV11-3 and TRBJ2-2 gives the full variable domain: EAGVVQSPRYKIIEKKQPVAFWCNPISGHNTLYWYLQNLGQGPELLIRYENEEAVDDSQLPKDRFSAERLKGVDSTLKIQPAELGDSAVYLCASSPLAGGENTGELFFGEGSRLTVL.

The CDR3 region is CASSPGGPGMNTEAFF. As DNA, the CDR3 is TGTGCCAGCAGCCCAGGGGGTCCAGGGATGAACACTGAAGCTTTCTTT. This chain connects TRBV5-6 to TRBJ1-1; 7 nucleotides align to TRBD1. In germline, CDR1 is SGHDT, CDR2 YYEEEE. CDR3 length: 16 residues. The V gene end was trimmed by 4 bases and the J gene end by 0 bases; junction bases not matched to a gene: 9.

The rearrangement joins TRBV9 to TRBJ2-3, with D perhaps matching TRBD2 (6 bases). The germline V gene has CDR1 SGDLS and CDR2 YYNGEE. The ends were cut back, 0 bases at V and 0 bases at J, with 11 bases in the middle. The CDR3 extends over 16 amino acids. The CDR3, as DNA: TGTGCCAGCAGCGTAGGTACGAGCGGGAGCACAGATACGCAGTATTTT. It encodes CASSVGTSGSTDTQYF.

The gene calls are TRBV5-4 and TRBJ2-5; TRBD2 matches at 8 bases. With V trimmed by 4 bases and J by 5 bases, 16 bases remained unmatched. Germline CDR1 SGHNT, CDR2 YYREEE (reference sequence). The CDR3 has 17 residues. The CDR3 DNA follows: TGTGCCAGCAGCGGAGGCGTCGGGGGGGGGACCGGGGAGACCCAGTACTTC. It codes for CASSGGVGGGTGETQYF.

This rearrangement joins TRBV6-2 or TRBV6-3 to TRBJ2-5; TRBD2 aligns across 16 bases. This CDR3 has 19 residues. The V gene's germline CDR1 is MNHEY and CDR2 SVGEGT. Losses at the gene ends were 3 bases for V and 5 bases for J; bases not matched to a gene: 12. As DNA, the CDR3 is TGTGCCAGCAGTTATCCCGGGACTAGCGGGGGGGCCGAGGTGGAGACCCAGTACTTC. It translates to CASSYPGTSGGAEVETQYF.

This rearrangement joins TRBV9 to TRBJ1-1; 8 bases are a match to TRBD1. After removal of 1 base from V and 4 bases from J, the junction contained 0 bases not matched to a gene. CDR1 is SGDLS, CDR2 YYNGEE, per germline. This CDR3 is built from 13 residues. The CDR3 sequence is CASSVTGGTEAFF. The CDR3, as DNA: TGTGCCAGCAGCGTAACAGGGGGCACTGAAGCTTTCTTT.

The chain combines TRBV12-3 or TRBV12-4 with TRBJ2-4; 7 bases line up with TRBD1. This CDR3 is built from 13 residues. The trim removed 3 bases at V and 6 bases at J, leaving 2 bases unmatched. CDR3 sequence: CASSFGQANIQYF. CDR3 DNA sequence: TGTGCCAGCAGTTTCGGACAGGCAAACATTCAGTACTTC.

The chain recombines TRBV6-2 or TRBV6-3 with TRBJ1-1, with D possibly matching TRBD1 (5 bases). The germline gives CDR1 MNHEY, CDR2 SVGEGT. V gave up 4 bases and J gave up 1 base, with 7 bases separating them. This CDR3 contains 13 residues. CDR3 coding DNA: TGTGCCAGCAGTTTCGGACAGAACACTGAAGCTTTCTTT. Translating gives CASSFGQNTEAFF.

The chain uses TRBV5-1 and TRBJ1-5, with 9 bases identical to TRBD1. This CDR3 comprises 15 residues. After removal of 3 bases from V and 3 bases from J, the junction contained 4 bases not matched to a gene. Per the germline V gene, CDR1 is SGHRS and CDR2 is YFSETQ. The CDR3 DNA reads TGCGCCAGCAGCTCGGGACAGGGAACCAATCAGCCCCAGCATTTT. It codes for CASSSGQGTNQPQHF.

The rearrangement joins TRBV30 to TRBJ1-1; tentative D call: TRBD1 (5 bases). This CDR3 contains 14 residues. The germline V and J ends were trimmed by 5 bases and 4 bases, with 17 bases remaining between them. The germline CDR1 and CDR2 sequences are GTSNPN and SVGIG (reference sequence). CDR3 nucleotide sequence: TGTGCCTGGGGGGCGGAGGGTAGGGGCACTGAAGCTTTCTTT. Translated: CAWGAEGRGTEAFF.

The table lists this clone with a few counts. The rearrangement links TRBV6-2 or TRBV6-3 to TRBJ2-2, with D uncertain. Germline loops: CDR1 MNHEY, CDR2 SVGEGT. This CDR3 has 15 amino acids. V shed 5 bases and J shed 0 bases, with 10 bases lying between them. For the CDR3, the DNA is TGTGCCAGCAGTCAGCGACCCGCGAACACCGGGGAGCTGTTTTTT. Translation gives CASSQRPANTGELFF.

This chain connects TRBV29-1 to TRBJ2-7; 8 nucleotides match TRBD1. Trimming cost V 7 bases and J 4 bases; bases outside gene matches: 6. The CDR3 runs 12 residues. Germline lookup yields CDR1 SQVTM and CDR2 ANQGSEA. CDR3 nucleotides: TGCAGCGCCCAACAGGGGGTTTACGAGCAGTACTTC. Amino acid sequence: CSAQQGVYEQYF.

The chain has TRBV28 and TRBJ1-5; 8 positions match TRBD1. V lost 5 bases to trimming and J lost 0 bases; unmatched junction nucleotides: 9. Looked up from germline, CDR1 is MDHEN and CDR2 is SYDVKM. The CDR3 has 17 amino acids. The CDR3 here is CASSLKTGGSSNQPQHF. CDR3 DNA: TGTGCCAGCAGTCTTAAAACAGGGGGGAGTAGCAATCAGCCCCAGCATTTT.

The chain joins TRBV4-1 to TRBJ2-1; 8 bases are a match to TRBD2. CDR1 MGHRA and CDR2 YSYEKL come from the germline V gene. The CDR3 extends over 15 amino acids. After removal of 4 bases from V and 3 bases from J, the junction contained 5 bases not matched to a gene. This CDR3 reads CASSLSGDHYNEQFF. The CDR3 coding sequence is TGCGCCAGCAGCCTTAGCGGGGACCACTACAATGAGCAGTTCTTC.

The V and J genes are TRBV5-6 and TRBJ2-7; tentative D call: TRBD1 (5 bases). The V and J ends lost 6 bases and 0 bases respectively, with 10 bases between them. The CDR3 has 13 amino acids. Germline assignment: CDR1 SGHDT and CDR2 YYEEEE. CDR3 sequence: CASTTQGSYEQYF. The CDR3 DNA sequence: TGTGCCAGCACCACTCAGGGCTCCTACGAGCAGTACTTC.

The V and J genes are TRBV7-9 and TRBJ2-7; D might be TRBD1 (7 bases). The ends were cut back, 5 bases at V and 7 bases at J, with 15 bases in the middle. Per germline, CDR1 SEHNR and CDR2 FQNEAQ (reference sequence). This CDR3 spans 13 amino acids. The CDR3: CASSAMTGREQYF. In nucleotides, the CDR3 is TGTGCCAGCAGCGCGATGACAGGGAGGGAGCAGTACTTC.

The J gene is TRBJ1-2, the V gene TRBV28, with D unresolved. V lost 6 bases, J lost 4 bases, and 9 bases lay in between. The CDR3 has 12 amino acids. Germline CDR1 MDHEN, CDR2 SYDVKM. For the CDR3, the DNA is TGTGCCAGCAGGTCGGGGTCCTATGGCTACACCTTC. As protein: CASRSGSYGYTF.

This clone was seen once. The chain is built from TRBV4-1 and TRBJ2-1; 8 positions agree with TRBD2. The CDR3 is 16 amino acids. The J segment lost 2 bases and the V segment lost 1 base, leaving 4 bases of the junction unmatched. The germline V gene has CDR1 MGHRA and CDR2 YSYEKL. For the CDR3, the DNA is TGCGCCAGCAGCCAAGGTACTAGCGGAACCTACAATGAGCAGTTCTTC. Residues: CASSQGTSGTYNEQFF.

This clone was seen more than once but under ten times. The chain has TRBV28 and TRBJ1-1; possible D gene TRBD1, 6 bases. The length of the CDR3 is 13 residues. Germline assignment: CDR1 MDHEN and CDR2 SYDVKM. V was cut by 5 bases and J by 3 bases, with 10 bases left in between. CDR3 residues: CASSPRTDTEAFF. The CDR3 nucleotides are TGTGCCAGCAGTCCTAGGACAGACACTGAAGCTTTCTTT.